This TCR beta chain is from a study of T cell responses to AZD1222 COVID-19 vaccine. V was cut by 7 bases and J by 6 bases, with 12 bases left in between. The CDR3 runs to 12 residues. Looked up from germline, CDR1 is MGHDK and CDR2 is SYGVNS. This clone was counted a single time. Sequencing used immunoSEQ multiplex PCR; TCRdb keeps in-frame clones, though not all of them. The sample has 190,000 or so clones, just over 90% seen once. This sequence joins TRBV25-1 and TRBJ2-5; D gene ambiguous. This clonotype was obtained from an adult who received the AZD1222 COVID-19 vaccine. The material sequenced was peripheral blood, taken 28 days after the second AZD1222 dose. The CDR3 coding sequence is TGTGCCAGCACCAGTAAGGGAAAGACCCAGTACTTC. It specifies CASTSKGKTQYF.